This passage covers 31 T cell receptor beta chains from one sample sequenced in a study of cytotoxic CD8 clonotypes in ibrutinib-treated CLL. Libraries were prepared by immunoSEQ multiplex PCR; TCRdb keeps only in-frame clonotypes and omits some of them. The sample contains more than 110,000 clones, 76% of which appear only once. The sequenced sample was PBMCs, obtained after 24 months of ibrutinib treatment. The receptors originated from a human donor with chronic lymphocytic leukemia.

The genes are TRBV20-1 and TRBJ2-5, with D unresolved. Trimming took 5 bases from V and 5 from J, leaving 9 bases between them. Germline V gives CDR1 DFQATT, CDR2 SNEGSKA (reference sequence). The CDR3 covers 11 residues. Here the CDR3 DNA reads TGCAGTGCTGCCCCGAGGGAGACCCAGTACTTC. It encodes CSAAPRETQYF.

This clone has just one count. The chain recombines TRBV5-1 with TRBJ2-1, with D maybe TRBD1 (6 bases). This CDR3 has 13 residues. V was cut by 2 bases and J by 5 bases, with 8 bases left in between. From germline, CDR1 is SGHRS and CDR2 YFSETQ. The CDR3 coding sequence is TGCGCCAGCAGCTTCGGACAGAACAATGAGCAGTTCTTC. Translating it yields CASSFGQNNEQFF.

Concerning this clone itself: A read error may be the cause here, since a much bigger clone is one base away. This sequence joins TRBV7-9 and TRBJ2-7; TRBD1 is a possible D gene (6 bases). This CDR3 has 14 residues. The V gene's germline CDR1 is SEHNR and CDR2 FQNEAQ (reference sequence). The V end was cut by 5 bases, the J end by 1 base, with 12 bases between. Here the CDR3 reads CASSPRDKSYEQYF. CDR3 sequence (DNA): TGTGCCAGCAGCCCCCGGGACAAGTCCTACGAGCAGTACTTC. Supplemented by reference TRBV7-9 and TRBJ2-7, the full variable domain reads DTGVSQNPRHKITKRGQNVTFRCDPISEHNRLYWYRQTLGQGPEFLTYFQNEAQLEKSRLLSDRFSAERPKGSFSTLEIQRTEQGDSAMYLCASSPRDKSYEQYFGPGTRLTVT.

J is TRBJ1-2 and V is TRBV19, with D hard to call. CDR1 is LNHDA, CDR2 SQIVND, per germline (reference sequence). CDR3 length: 14 amino acids. The V and J ends lost 3 bases and 2 bases respectively, with 10 bases between them. The CDR3: CASSIVSGNYGYTF. In DNA, the CDR3 is TGTGCCAGTAGTATCGTGTCGGGGAACTATGGCTACACCTTC. The whole variable domain, remainder taken from reference TRBV19 and TRBJ1-2, is DGGITQSPKYLFRKEGQNVTLSCEQNLNHDAMYWYRQDPGQGLRLIYYSQIVNDFQKGDIAEGYSVSREKKESFPLTVTSAQKNPTAFYLCASSIVSGNYGYTFGSGTRLTVV.

The chain employs TRBV5-4 and TRBJ2-5, with D hard to call. The V end lost 0 bases, the J end lost 3 bases, and 6 bases lay between the germline ends. This CDR3 comprises 13 residues. Germline V lookup: CDR1 SGHNT, CDR2 YYREEE (reference sequence). The CDR3 spells CASSLGPKETQYF. The CDR3 nucleotides are TGTGCCAGCAGCTTGGGGCCCAAAGAGACCCAGTACTTC.

The chain carries TRBV7-9 and TRBJ1-1, with D maybe TRBD1 (5 bases). This CDR3 is 15 amino acids long. The V end was cut by 1 base, the J end by 4 bases, with 13 bases between. Germline values: CDR1 SEHNR, CDR2 FQNEAQ (reference sequence). The CDR3 DNA is TGTGCCAGCAGCTTAGGAGCCTTTGGGGGCACTGAAGCTTTCTTT. Its protein product is CASSLGAFGGTEAFF.

This rearrangement joins TRBV15 to TRBJ2-1; maybe TRBD1 (6 bases). The CDR3 totals 17 residues. Trimming stripped 4 bases from V and 0 bases from J, with 16 bases between. Germline lookup yields CDR1 LNHNV and CDR2 YYDKDF (reference sequence). This chain's CDR3 is CATSMLGATFSYNEQFF. CDR3 in DNA: TGTGCCACCAGCATGTTGGGGGCTACCTTCTCCTACAATGAGCAGTTCTTC.

The CDR3 sequence is CAIPGQGPLIGYEQYF. CDR3 nucleotide sequence: TGTGCCATCCCGGGACAGGGGCCCCTGATCGGGTACGAGCAGTACTTC. This sequence joins TRBV10-3 and TRBJ2-7; 10 nucleotides align to TRBD1. The CDR3 is made up of 16 amino acids. Germline V gene data show CDR1 as ENHRY and CDR2 as SYGVKD. V shed 8 bases, J shed 4 bases, and the junction held 14 bases outside the gene matches.

The V call is TRBV9, the J call TRBJ2-3; the D is unclear. The CDR3 extends over 15 amino acids. Looked up from germline, CDR1 is SGDLS and CDR2 is YYNGEE. V was cut by 4 bases and J by 2 bases, with 14 bases left in between. The CDR3 DNA sequence: TGTGCCAGCAGCCTCTCATCCCAAACCACAGATACGCAGTATTTT. Translated, it gives CASSLSSQTTDTQYF.

The gene calls are TRBV2 and TRBJ2-2, with D unresolved. V lost 4 bases to trimming and J lost 5 bases, with 8 bases between them. This CDR3 contains 13 residues. Germline V gene lookup returns CDR1 SNHLY and CDR2 FYNNEI. CDR3 protein: CASSGRLTGELFF. The CDR3 DNA is TGTGCCAGCAGTGGCAGACTTACCGGGGAGCTGTTTTTT. The full variable domain, completed using reference TRBV2 and TRBJ2-2, is EPEVTQTPSHQVTQMGQEVILRCVPISNHLYFYWYRQILGQKVEFLVSFYNNEISEKSEIFDDQFSVERPDGSNFTLKIRSTKLEDSAMYFCASSGRLTGELFFGEGSRLTVL.

CDR3 loop: CASSHRDRGADTQYF. DNA for the CDR3: TGTGCCAGCAGCCACCGGGACAGGGGGGCGGATACGCAGTATTTT. The chain recombines TRBV4-2 with TRBJ2-3; 11 bases line up with TRBD1. Germline trimming cut 3 bases from V and 6 bases from J; bases unmatched to any gene: 5. Germline CDR1 reads LGHNA; CDR2 reads YNFKEQ. CDR3 length: 15 amino acids.

The V call is TRBV5-4, the J call TRBJ1-2; unclear D gene. The CDR3 is 15 amino acids. Deletions cut 3 bases from V and 2 bases from J, with 14 bases between. CDR1 SGHNT and CDR2 YYREEE come from the germline V gene (reference sequence). CDR3 sequence: CASSSGGEGNYGYTF. The CDR3 DNA is TGTGCCAGCAGCTCCGGTGGAGAGGGAAACTATGGCTACACCTTC.

J is TRBJ2-1 and V is TRBV7-3, with 8 bases that match TRBD1. V lost 1 base and J lost 8; bases outside the gene matches: 7. The CDR3 has 15 residues. Germline CDR1 reads SGHTA; CDR2 reads FQGTGA. The CDR3 nucleotides are TGTGCCAGCAGCTTAAGTCAGGGGGCGGTCCATGAGCAGTTCTTC. The encoded protein is CASSLSQGAVHEQFF. Looking up the rest from reference TRBV7-3 and TRBJ2-1 gives the full variable domain: GAGVSQTPSNKVTEKGKYVELRCDPISGHTALYWYRQSLGQGPEFLIYFQGTGAADDSGLPNDRFFAVRPEGSVSTLKIQRTERGDSAVYLCASSLSQGAVHEQFFGPGTRLTVL.

This clone was observed many times. J is TRBJ1-5 and V is TRBV7-8; a weak D match, TRBD1 (5 bases). The CDR3 is 14 residues long. With 5 bases removed from V and 1 base from J, the gap between germline ends came to 9 bases. CDR1 is SGHVS and CDR2 is FQNEAQ in the germline V gene. The CDR3 sequence is CASSPGTSNQPQHF. CDR3 bases: TGTGCCAGCAGCCCCGGGACCAGCAATCAGCCCCAGCATTTT.

This clone occurred a few times. The chain uses TRBV18 and TRBJ2-2; D is tentatively TRBD1 or TRBD2 (5 bases each). Looked up from germline, CDR1 is KGHSH and CDR2 is LQKENI. V gave up 3 bases and J gave up 1 base, with 12 bases separating them. The CDR3 spans 16 residues. The CDR3: CASSPWDGWNTGELFF. CDR3 nucleotide sequence: TGTGCCAGCTCACCGTGGGACGGCTGGAACACCGGGGAGCTGTTTTTT. The entire variable domain, with the rest obtained from reference TRBV18 and TRBJ2-2, is as follows: NAGVMQNPRHLVRRRGQEARLRCSPMKGHSHVYWYRQLPEEGLKFMVYLQKENIIDESGMPKERFSAEFPKEGPSILRIQQVVRGDSAAYFCASSPWDGWNTGELFFGEGSRLTVL.

V and J are TRBV5-1 and TRBJ1-5; 9 bases agree with TRBD1. CDR1 is SGHRS, CDR2 YFSETQ, per germline. The CDR3 is 15 amino acids. V shed 0 bases, J shed 7 bases, and the junction held 5 bases outside the gene matches. CDR3 sequence reads: CASSLGGQGYQPQHF. CDR3 DNA: TGCGCCAGCAGCTTGGGGGGACAGGGCTACCAGCCCCAGCATTTT.

This chain connects TRBV6-5 to TRBJ1-2; weak D call: TRBD1 (5 bases). Trimming removed 2 bases at V and 4 bases at J, with 8 bases between. Looked up from germline, CDR1 is MNHEY and CDR2 is SVGAGI. This CDR3 has 13 amino acids. CDR3 sequence (DNA): TGTGCCAGCAGTTACGGCAGGGCCTATGGCTACACCTTC. Protein sequence: CASSYGRAYGYTF.

This clone was detected a few times. The V and J genes are TRBV4-2 and TRBJ2-2, with D tentatively TRBD1 or TRBD2 (5 bases each). The CDR3 has 15 residues. The germline gives CDR1 LGHNA, CDR2 YNFKEQ. V dropped 4 bases and J dropped 3 bases, with 12 bases sitting between them. In nucleotides, the CDR3 is TGTGCCAGCAGCCGCAGGGACGGTTACACCGGGGAGCTGTTTTTT. Amino acid sequence: CASSRRDGYTGELFF.

The rearrangement uses TRBV5-1 and TRBJ2-1; 7 bases agree with TRBD2. This CDR3 region has 15 residues. The germline gives CDR1 SGHRS, CDR2 YFSETQ. V lost 0 bases, J lost 15 bases, and 15 bases stayed unmatched. The CDR3: CASSLGVAGGREAFF. CDR3 coding DNA: TGCGCCAGCAGCTTGGGGGTAGCGGGCGGACGGGAAGCGTTCTTC.

The chain joins TRBV29-1 to TRBJ1-2; D remains ambiguous. This CDR3 region has 10 residues. Deletions cut 7 bases from V and 8 bases from J, with 11 bases between. Germline-derived CDR1 and CDR2 are SQVTM and ANQGSEA. CDR3 protein: CSGYGLGYTF. CDR3 nucleotides: TGCAGCGGGTACGGTCTGGGCTACACCTTC.

J is TRBJ2-1 and V is TRBV6-6; 12 bases map to TRBD2. Per the germline V gene, CDR1 is MNHNY and CDR2 is SVGAGI (reference sequence). This CDR3 contains 14 residues. V lost 6 bases, J lost 9 bases, and 6 bases stayed unmatched. The CDR3 nucleotides read TGTGCCAGCAGCACAATGACTAGCGGGAGTGAGCAGTTCTTC. Translated: CASSTMTSGSEQFF.

Only one count was recorded for this clone. V and J are TRBV15 and TRBJ2-7; D is unresolved. The germline gives CDR1 LNHNV, CDR2 YYDKDF (reference sequence). V was shortened by 1 base and J by 6 bases, with 7 bases between the two germline ends. There are 12 residues in the CDR3. The CDR3 DNA reads TGTGCCACCAGCAGAGCCACTGGCGAGCAGTACTTC. Protein: CATSRATGEQYF. Drawing the rest from reference TRBV15 and TRBJ2-7, the complete variable domain is DAMVIQNPRYQVTQFGKPVTLSCSQTLNHNVMYWYQQKSSQAPKLLFHYYDKDFNNEADTPDNFQSRRPNTSFCFLDIRSPGLGDTAMYLCATSRATGEQYFGPGTRLTVT.

The genes are TRBV7-3 and TRBJ2-1; the D gene is possibly TRBD2 (6 bases). V gave up 5 bases and J gave up 12 bases, with 14 bases separating them. The length of the CDR3 is 12 residues. Germline CDR1 and CDR2: SGHTA and FQGTGA. Here the CDR3 reads CASSPAGGGQFF. The CDR3 nucleotides read TGTGCCAGCAGCCCTGCTGGGGGAGGGCAGTTCTTC.

CDR3 amino acids: CASSPPLAEGYEQYF. Here the CDR3 DNA reads TGTGCCAGCAGCCCCCCCCTAGCGGAGGGGTACGAGCAGTACTTC. The gene calls are TRBV7-2 and TRBJ2-7; 7 bases agree with TRBD2. The CDR3 sequence is 15 residues long. CDR1 and CDR2 from the germline V gene are SGHTA and FQGNSA. The ends lost 5 bases at V and 4 bases at J; junction bases unmatched: 11.

V is TRBV18 and J is TRBJ1-5; possible D gene TRBD1, 5 bases. The V gene lost 3 bases and the J gene lost 6 bases, with 12 bases spanning the gap. The CDR3 extends over 14 amino acids. Germline assignment: CDR1 KGHSH and CDR2 LQKENI. DNA of the CDR3: TGTGCCAGCTCACCGGACACATCGTTTCAGCCCCAGCATTTT. Its protein is CASSPDTSFQPQHF.

This sequence joins TRBV19 and TRBJ1-6, with D hard to call. Trimming removed 4 bases from V and 7 bases from J, with 14 bases in between. CDR3 length: 15 amino acids. Looked up from germline, CDR1 is LNHDA and CDR2 is SQIVND (reference sequence). The CDR3 DNA reads TGTGCCAGTAGTACCCGGACCGAGATAAATTCACCCCTCCACTTT. It is translated as CASSTRTEINSPLHF.

The genes are TRBV28 and TRBJ2-3; D gene uncertain. This CDR3 is 15 amino acids long. V gave up 0 bases and J gave up 8 bases, with 15 bases separating them. CDR1 and CDR2 (germline): MDHEN, SYDVKM. Written as DNA, the CDR3 is TGTGCCAGCAGTTTATGGAGCCCACCTCTTGGTACGCAGTATTTT. Residues: CASSLWSPPLGTQYF.

The chain couples TRBV18 to TRBJ2-2, with 10 bases identical to TRBD2. CDR1 and CDR2 (germline): KGHSH, LQKENI. V was clipped by 6 bases and J by 4 bases; unmatched bases: 8. CDR3 length: 16 amino acids. This CDR3 is CASSPQREGVTGELFF. The CDR3 DNA reads as TGTGCCAGCTCCCCCCAGCGGGAGGGCGTCACCGGGGAGCTGTTTTTT.

The chain recombines TRBV6-5 with TRBJ2-1; 12 bases align to TRBD2. V lost 6 bases to trimming and J lost 4 bases; unmatched junction nucleotides: 4. From germline, CDR1 is MNHEY and CDR2 SVGAGI. The length of the CDR3 is 15 residues. In DNA form, the CDR3 reads TGTGCCAGCAGCTCACTAGCGGGGGGTTACAATGAGCAGTTCTTC. It specifies CASSSLAGGYNEQFF.

A few counts support this clone. This chain joins TRBV4-3 and TRBJ2-5, with D perhaps matching TRBD2 (6 bases). Germline CDR1 LGHNA, CDR2 YSLEER. V was trimmed by 1 base and J by 5 bases, leaving 17 bases between them. The CDR3 loop spans 16 amino acids. CDR3 in amino acids: CASSQGARSAGETQYF. The DNA for the CDR3 is TGCGCCAGCAGCCAAGGGGCGCGGAGCGCGGGGGAGACCCAGTACTTC.

Points on this clone: This may be a read error: a much more frequent sequence differs by one nucleotide. This rearrangement joins TRBV7-2 to TRBJ1-2; D is possibly TRBD1 (5 bases). Trimming stripped 3 bases from V and 1 base from J, with 9 bases between. The CDR3 is 14 residues long. Germline assignment: CDR1 SGHTA and CDR2 FQGNSA. The CDR3 is CASSLGQINYGYTF. The CDR3 DNA reads as TGTGCCAGCAGCTTGGGGCAGATTAACTATGGCTACACCTTC.